Described below is a single T cell receptor beta chain sequence and its context. Primers: 60 Vbeta forward and 13 Jbeta reverse. Method: immunoSEQ multiplex PCR; TCRdb's copy keeps in-frame clones and lacks some. Among approximately 50,000 clones listed, about 83% were seen once. The sample comes from a study of cytomegalovirus exposure and HLA in healthy donors. V gave up 4 bases and J gave up 6 bases; unmatched junction bases: 3. Looked up from germline, CDR1 is SEHNR and CDR2 is FQNEAQ (reference sequence). This CDR3 comprises 14 residues. This sequence joins TRBV7-9 and TRBJ2-3; 11 bases fit TRBD2. The receptor was isolated from a man aged 25 to 45 in good health and CMV-seronegative. Sequencing was carried out using PBMCs. Written as DNA, the CDR3 is TGTGCCAGCAGCTCCTGGACTAGCGGGGATACGCAGTATTTT. Translated: CASSSWTSGDTQYF.